These T cell receptor beta chains were read from a single sample in a study of control samples from healthy donors and cancer patients. Only in-frame clones appear in the TCRdb table, and some are missing; sequencing was by immunoSEQ multiplex PCR. The sample shows around 22,000 clones, approximately 83% of them seen only once. Sequencing was done on a sample of PBMCs. These TCRs come from a man aged 60-69 years with head and neck cancer. The CDR3 runs from the conserved cysteine through the conserved F or W. D genes are given only for firm matches. Clone size appears in some rows only: once, few, many, or a class for an expanded clone.

>TRBJ1-1|NA|TRBV18|NA
TGTGCCAGCTCGACAGGGAACACTGAAGCTTTCTTT
CASSTGNTEAFF
>TRBJ1-6|NA|TRBV29-1|NA
TGCAGCTTTAGGACGGGGGAGGGCTCACCCCTCCACTTT
CSFRTGEGSPLHF
>TRBJ2-2|NA|TRBV7-2|NA
TGTGCCAGCAGCTTGAGTAGAGGGGGCACCGGGGAGCTGTTTTTT
CASSLSRGGTGELFF
>TRBJ1-1|once|TRBV12-5|NA
TGTGCTAGTGGTTTGGGGAACACTGAAGCTTTCTTT
CASGLGNTEAFF
>TRBJ2-5|NA|TRBV7-2|TRBD2
TGTGCCAGCAGCATCGTAACTAGCGAACAAGAGACCCAGTACTTC
CASSIVTSEQETQYF
>TRBJ2-5|NA|TRBV3-1/TRBV3-2|NA
TGTGCCAGCAGCCAAGACTTGACCGCCCAAGAGACCCAGTACTTC
CASSQDLTAQETQYF
>TRBJ2-5|NA|TRBV5-4|NA
TGTGCCAGCAGCTCTTTAGCTGAGACCCAGTACTTC
CASSSLAETQYF
>TRBJ2-7|NA|TRBV7-8|TRBD1
TGTGCCAGCAGCTTGGGACAGGGGGCAGTCGAGCAGTACTTC
CASSLGQGAVEQYF
>TRBJ1-2|NA|TRBV29-1|NA
TGCAGCGTGATCAGTAATGGCTACACCTTC
CSVISNGYTF
>TRBJ2-2|NA|TRBV7-9|NA
TGTGCCAGCAGCTTGCGGGGGGAGCTGTTTTTT
CASSLRGELFF
>TRBJ1-1|NA|TRBV20-1|NA
TGCAGTGCTAGTTCCGGGGAAAGGGAAGCTTTCTTT
CSASSGEREAFF
>TRBJ1-1|NA|TRBV3-1/TRBV3-2|NA
TGTGCCAGCAGCCCCAGGAGAGCTGAAGCTTTCTTT
CASSPRRAEAFF
>TRBJ2-5|NA|TRBV19|TRBD1
TGTGCCAGTAGTACCCCGCGGACAGGGAAAGAGACCCAGTACTTC
CASSTPRTGKETQYF
>TRBJ2-3|NA|TRBV29-1|NA
TGCAGCGGGGATTCGGGGACCACAGATACGCAGTATTTT
CSGDSGTTDTQYF
>TRBJ1-3|NA|TRBV6-5|TRBD1
TGTGCCAGCAGCAACAGGGGATCGGGGGACACCATATATTTT
CASSNRGSGDTIYF
>TRBJ1-3|NA|TRBV5-4|NA
TGTGCCAGCAGCGCTCGGGGCTCCTCTGGAAACACCATATATTTT
CASSARGSSGNTIYF
>TRBJ2-3|NA|TRBV4-1|TRBD2
TGCGCCAGCAGCCAAGTAACTAGCGGGAGTGGAGATACGCAGTATTTT
CASSQVTSGSGDTQYF
>TRBJ1-5|once|TRBV19|NA
TGTGCCAGTAGTATAATCGGGGACAACAATCAGCCCCAGCATTTT
CASSIIGDNNQPQHF
>TRBJ2-4|once|TRBV6-5|TRBD2
TGTGCCAGCAGTCCTAGCGGTACAGCCAAAAACATTCAGTACTTC
CASSPSGTAKNIQYF
>TRBJ1-3|NA|TRBV5-4|TRBD1
TGTGCCAGCAGCGGGGACAGCCTCTCTGGAAACACCATATATTTT
CASSGDSLSGNTIYF
>TRBJ1-4|few|TRBV19|TRBD1
TGTGCCAGTAGTACCGGACAGGATAATGAAAAACTGTTTTTT
CASSTGQDNEKLFF
>TRBJ2-4|NA|TRBV7-9|NA
TGTGCCAGCAGCTTGGACTGGGACATTCAGTACTTC
CASSLDWDIQYF
>TRBJ2-5|NA|TRBV19|NA
TGTGCCAGTAGTATTGCGGACGTTGAGACCCAGTACTTC
CASSIADVETQYF
>TRBJ2-7|NA|TRBV9|TRBD2
TGTGCCAGCAGCGTAGCTGAGACTAGCTACAAGCAGTACTTC
CASSVAETSYKQYF
>TRBJ1-3|NA|TRBV7-2|NA
TGTGCCAGCAGCTTAGAGGCTGGCTCTGGAAACACCATATATTTT
CASSLEAGSGNTIYF
>TRBJ2-5|NA|TRBV15|NA
TGTGCCACCAGCAGAGGTCCAGGCCAAGAGACCCAGTACTTC
CATSRGPGQETQYF
>TRBJ1-2|once|TRBV27|TRBD1
TGTGCCAGCAGCGAGGGGGCGAATGGCTACACCTTC
CASSEGANGYTF
>TRBJ2-3|NA|TRBV5-1|NA
TGCGCCAGCAGCTTGGCCACCGGGGGCTTCACAGATACGCAGTATTTT
CASSLATGGFTDTQYF
>TRBJ2-3|few|TRBV25-1|NA
TGTGCCAGCAGTGAGGGGGCGGGCACAGATACGCAGTATTTT
CASSEGAGTDTQYF
>TRBJ2-5|NA|TRBV4-1|NA
TGCGCCAGCAGCCCCCGTCAAGGCCAAGAGACCCAGTACTTC
CASSPRQGQETQYF
>TRBJ1-1|NA|TRBV25-1|NA
TGTGCCAGCAGTGAGGGGCTCTCGAACACTGAAGCTTTCTTT
CASSEGLSNTEAFF
>TRBJ2-5|NA|TRBV5-1|TRBD2
TGCGCCAGCAGCTTGGTCGGGACTAGCGTAGAGACCCAGTACTTC
CASSLVGTSVETQYF
>TRBJ1-3|NA|TRBV18|NA
TGTGCCAGCTCACCACTGACAGGCCCCTCTGGAAACACCATATATTTT
CASSPLTGPSGNTIYF
>TRBJ1-2|NA|TRBV4-1|NA
TGCGCCAGCAGCCACCCAGGGCCAGCTAACTATGGCTACACCTTC
CASSHPGPANYGYTF
>TRBJ1-5|few|TRBV9|NA
TGTGCCAGCAGCACGAGACTGGATCAGCCCCAGCATTTT
CASSTRLDQPQHF
>TRBJ2-7|few|TRBV7-2|TRBD2
TGTGCCAGCAGCTTAACCGGGACTAGCGGGAGAGGGGCGCGCGAGCAGTACTTC
CASSLTGTSGRGAREQYF